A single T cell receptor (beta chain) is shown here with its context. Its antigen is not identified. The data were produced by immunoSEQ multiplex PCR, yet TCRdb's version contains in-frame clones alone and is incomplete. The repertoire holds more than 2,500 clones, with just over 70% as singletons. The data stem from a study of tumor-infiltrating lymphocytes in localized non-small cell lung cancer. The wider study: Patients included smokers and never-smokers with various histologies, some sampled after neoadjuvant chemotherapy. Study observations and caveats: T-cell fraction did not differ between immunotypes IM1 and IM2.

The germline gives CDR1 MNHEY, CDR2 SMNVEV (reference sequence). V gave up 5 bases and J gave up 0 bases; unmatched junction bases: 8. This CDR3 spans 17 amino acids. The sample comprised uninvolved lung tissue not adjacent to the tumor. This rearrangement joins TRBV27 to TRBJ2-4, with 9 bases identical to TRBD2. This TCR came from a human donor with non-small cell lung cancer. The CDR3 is CASSPIAGVIAKNIQYF. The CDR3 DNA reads TGTGCCAGCAGTCCTATAGCGGGGGTAATAGCCAAAAACATTCAGTACTTC.